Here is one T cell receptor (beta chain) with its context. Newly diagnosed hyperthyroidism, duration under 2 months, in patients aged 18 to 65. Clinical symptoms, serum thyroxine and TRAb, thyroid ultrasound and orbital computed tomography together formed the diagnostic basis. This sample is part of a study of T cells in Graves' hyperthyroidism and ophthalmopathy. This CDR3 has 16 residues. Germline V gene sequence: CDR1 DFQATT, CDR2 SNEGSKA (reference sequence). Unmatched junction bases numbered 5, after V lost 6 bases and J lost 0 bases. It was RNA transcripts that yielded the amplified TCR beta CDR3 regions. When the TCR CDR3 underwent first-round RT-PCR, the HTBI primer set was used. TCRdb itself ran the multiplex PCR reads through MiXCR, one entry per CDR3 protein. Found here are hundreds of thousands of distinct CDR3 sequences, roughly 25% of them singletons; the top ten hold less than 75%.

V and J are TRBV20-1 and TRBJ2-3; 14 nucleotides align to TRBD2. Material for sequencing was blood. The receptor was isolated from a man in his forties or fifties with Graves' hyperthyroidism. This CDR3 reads CSAQGLAGVSTDTQYF. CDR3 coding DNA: TGCAGTGCGCAGGGACTAGCGGGAGTGAGCACAGATACGCAGTATTTT.